This TCR beta chain was captured by sequencing in a study of blood T cell repertoires in COVID-19. Seattle patients were enrolled during active infection and followed longitudinally. Sequencing used immunoSEQ multiplex PCR; TCRdb keeps in-frame clones, though not all of them. The table has tens of thousands of clones, roughly 90% seen once. The origin of this receptor is a man aged 50-59 years with COVID-19, enrolled during active disease. Sequenced material: peripheral blood.

The CDR3 sequence is CAISEQEESEQFF. CDR3 sequence (DNA): TGTGCCATCAGTGAGCAAGAGGAGTCTGAGCAGTTCTTC. The chain recombines TRBV10-3 with TRBJ2-1; D gene uncertain. V lost 2 bases and J lost 9, with 11 bases in between. This CDR3 contains 13 residues. Germline CDR1 and CDR2: ENHRY and SYGVKD.